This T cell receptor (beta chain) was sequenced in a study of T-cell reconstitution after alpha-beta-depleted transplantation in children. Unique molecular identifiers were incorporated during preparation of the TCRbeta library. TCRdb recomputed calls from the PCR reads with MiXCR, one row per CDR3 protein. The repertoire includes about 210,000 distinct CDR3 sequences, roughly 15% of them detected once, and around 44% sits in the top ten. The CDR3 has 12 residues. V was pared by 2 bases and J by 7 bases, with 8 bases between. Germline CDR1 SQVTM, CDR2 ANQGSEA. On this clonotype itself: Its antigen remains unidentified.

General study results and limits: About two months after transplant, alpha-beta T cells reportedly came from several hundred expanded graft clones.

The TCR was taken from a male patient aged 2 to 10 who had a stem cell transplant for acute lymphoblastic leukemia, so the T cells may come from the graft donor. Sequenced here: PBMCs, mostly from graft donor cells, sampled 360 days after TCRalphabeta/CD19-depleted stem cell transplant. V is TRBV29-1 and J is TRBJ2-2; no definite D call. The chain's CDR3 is CSVEWSGGELFF. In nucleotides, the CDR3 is TGCAGCGTTGAATGGTCGGGCGGGGAGCTGTTTTTT.